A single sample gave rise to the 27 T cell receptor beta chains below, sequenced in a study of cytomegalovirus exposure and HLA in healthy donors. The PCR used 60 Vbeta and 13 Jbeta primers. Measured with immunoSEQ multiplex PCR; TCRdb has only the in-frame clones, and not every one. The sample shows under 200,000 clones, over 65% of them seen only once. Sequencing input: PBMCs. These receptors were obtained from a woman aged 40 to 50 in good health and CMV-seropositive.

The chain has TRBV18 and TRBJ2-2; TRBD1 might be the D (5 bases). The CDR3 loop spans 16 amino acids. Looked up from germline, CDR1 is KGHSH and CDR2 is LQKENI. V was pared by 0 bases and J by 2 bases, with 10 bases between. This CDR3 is CASSPPVRVNTGELFF. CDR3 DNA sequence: TGTGCCAGCTCACCACCGGTCAGGGTCAACACCGGGGAGCTGTTTTTT.

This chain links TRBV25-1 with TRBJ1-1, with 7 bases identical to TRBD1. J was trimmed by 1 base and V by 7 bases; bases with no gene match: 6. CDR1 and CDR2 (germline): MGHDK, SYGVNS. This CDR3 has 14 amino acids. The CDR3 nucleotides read TGTGCCAGCAAAAGGGGGCAAGAGAACACTGAAGCTTTCTTT. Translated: CASKRGQENTEAFF.

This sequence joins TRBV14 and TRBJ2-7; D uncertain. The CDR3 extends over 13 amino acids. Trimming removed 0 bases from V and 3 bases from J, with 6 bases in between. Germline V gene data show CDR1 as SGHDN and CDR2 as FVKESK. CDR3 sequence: CASSQDHGYEQYF. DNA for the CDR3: TGTGCCAGCAGCCAAGATCACGGCTACGAGCAGTACTTC.

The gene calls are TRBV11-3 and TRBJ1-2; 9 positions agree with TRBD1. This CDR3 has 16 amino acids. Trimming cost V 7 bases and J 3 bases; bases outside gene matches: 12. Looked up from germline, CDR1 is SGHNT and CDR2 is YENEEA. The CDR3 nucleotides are TGTGCCAGCAACCCCGGGACAGGGAACGGTTACTATGGCTACACCTTC. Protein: CASNPGTGNGYYGYTF.

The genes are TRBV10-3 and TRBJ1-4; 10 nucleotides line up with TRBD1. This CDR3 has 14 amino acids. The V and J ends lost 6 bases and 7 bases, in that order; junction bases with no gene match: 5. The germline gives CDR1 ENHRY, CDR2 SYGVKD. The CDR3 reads CAIRSGTGVEKLFF. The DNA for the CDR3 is TGTGCCATCAGGTCCGGGACAGGGGTTGAAAAACTGTTTTTT.

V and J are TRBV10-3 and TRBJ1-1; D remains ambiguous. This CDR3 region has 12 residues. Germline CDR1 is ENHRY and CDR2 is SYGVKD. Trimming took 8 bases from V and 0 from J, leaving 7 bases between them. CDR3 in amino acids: CAILTLNTEAFF. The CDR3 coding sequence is TGTGCCATCTTGACTCTGAACACTGAAGCTTTCTTT.

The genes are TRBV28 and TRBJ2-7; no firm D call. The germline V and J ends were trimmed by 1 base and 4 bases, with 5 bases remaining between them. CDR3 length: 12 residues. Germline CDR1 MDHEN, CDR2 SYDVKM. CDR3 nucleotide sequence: TGTGCCAGCAGTTTATTTCGGTACGAGCAGTACTTC. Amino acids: CASSLFRYEQYF.

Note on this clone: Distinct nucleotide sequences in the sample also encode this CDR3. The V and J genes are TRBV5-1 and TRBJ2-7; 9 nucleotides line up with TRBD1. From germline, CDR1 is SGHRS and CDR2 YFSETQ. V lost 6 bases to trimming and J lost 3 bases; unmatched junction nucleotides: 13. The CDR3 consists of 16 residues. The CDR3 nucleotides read TGCGCCAGCACCACTACAACGGGACAGGGTTTCTACGAGCAGTACTTC. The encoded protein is CASTTTTGQGFYEQYF.

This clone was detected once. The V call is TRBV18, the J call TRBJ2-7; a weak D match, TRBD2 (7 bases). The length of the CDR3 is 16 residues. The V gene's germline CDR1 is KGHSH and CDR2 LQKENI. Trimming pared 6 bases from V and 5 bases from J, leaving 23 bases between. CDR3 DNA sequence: TGTGCCAGCTCCCCCGGTATAGGGGGGGTAGGCGACGAGCAGTACTTC. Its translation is CASSPGIGGVGDEQYF.

The CDR3 bases are TGTGCCAGCAGTGACAGGGGTAGGGGTGAAAAACTGTTTTTT. Its protein is CASSDRGRGEKLFF. V gene TRBV6-5 combines with J gene TRBJ1-4; TRBD1 matches at 8 bases. V lost 5 bases and J lost 7; bases outside the gene matches: 6. This CDR3 contains 14 residues. Germline V gene data show CDR1 as MNHEY and CDR2 as SVGAGI.

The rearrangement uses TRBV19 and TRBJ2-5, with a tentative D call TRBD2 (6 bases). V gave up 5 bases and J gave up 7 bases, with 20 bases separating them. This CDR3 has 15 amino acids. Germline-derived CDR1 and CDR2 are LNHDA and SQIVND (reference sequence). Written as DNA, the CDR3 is TGTGCCAGTAGTTCGGAGGGGTTGAGCGGAGGGACCCAGTACTTC. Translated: CASSSEGLSGGTQYF.

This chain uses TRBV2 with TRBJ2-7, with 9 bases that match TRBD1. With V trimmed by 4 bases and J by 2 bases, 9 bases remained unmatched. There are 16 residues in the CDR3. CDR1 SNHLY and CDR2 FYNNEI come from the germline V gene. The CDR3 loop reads CASSARQGDVAYEQYF. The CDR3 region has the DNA TGTGCCAGCAGTGCCAGACAGGGGGATGTGGCCTACGAGCAGTACTTC.

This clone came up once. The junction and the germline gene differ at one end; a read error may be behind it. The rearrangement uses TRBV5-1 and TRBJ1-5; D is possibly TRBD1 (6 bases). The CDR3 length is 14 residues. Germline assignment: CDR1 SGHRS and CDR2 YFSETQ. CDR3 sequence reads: CASNYRESNQPQNF. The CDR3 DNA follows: TGCGCCAGCAACTACAGGGAGAGCAATCAGCCCCAGAATTTT.

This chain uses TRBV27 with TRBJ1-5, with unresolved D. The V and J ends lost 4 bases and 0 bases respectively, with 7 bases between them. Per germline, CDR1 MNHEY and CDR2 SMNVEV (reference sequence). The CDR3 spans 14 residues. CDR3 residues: CASSYSNSNQPQHF. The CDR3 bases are TGTGCCAGCAGTTACAGCAATAGCAATCAGCCCCAGCATTTT.

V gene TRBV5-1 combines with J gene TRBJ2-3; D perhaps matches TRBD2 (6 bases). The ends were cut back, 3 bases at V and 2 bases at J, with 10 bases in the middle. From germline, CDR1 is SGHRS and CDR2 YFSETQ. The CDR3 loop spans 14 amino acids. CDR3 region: CASSYGGDTDTQYF. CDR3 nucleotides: TGCGCCAGCAGCTACGGGGGAGACACAGATACGCAGTATTTT.

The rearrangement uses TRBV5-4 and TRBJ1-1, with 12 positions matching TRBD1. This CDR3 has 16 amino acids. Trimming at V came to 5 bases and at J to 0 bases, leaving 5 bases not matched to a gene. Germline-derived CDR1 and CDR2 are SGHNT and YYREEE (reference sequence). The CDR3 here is CASSQGQGAMNTEAFF. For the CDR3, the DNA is TGTGCCAGCAGTCAGGGACAGGGGGCGATGAACACTGAAGCTTTCTTT.

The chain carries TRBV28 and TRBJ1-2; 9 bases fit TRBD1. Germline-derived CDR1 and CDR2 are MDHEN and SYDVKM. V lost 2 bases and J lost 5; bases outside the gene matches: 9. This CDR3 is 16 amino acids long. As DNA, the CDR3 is TGTGCCAGCAGTTTAACCCCTCGGACAGGGGCATATGGCTACACCTTC. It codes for CASSLTPRTGAYGYTF.

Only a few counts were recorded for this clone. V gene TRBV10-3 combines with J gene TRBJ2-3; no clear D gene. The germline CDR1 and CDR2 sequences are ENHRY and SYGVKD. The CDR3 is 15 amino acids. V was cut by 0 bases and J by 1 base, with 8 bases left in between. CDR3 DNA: TGTGCCATCAGTGAGTCGACGGGTGGCACAGATACGCAGTATTTT. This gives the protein CAISESTGGTDTQYF.

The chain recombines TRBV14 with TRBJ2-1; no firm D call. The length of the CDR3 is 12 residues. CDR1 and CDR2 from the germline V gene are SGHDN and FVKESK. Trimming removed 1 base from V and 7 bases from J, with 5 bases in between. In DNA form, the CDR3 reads TGTGCCAGCAGCCAAGCAAAAAATGAGCAGTTCTTC. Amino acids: CASSQAKNEQFF.

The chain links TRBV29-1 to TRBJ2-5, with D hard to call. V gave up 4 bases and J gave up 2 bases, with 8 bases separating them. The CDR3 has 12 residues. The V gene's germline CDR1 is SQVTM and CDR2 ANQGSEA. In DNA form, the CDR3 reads TGCAGCGTTGGGCCACATCAAGAGACCCAGTACTTC. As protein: CSVGPHQETQYF.

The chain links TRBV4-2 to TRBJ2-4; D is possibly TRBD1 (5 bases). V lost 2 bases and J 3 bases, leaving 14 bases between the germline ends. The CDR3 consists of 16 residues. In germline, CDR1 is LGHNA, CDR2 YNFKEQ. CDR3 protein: CASSQSGQQDKNIQYF. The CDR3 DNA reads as TGTGCCAGCAGCCAATCAGGGCAGCAAGACAAAAACATTCAGTACTTC.

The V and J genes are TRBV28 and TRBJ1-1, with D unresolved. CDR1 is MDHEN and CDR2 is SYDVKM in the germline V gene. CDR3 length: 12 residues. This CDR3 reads CATSEVNTEAFF. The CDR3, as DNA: TGTGCAACCAGTGAGGTGAACACTGAAGCTTTCTTT. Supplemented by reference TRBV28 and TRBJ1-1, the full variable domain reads DVKVTQSSRYLVKRTGEKVFLECVQDMDHENMFWYRQDPGLGLRLIYFSYDVKMKEKGDIPEGYSVSREKKERFSLILESASTNQTSMYLCATSEVNTEAFFGQGTRLTVV.

CDR3 in DNA: TGTGCCAGCAGATACTCGGGACAGGGGAATGGCTACACCTTC. Protein product: CASRYSGQGNGYTF. The chain has TRBV27 and TRBJ1-2; TRBD1 matches at 10 bases. CDR1 is MNHEY and CDR2 is SMNVEV in the germline V gene (reference sequence). V lost 6 bases, J lost 6 bases, and 7 bases stayed unmatched. The CDR3 loop spans 14 amino acids.

Here the CDR3 DNA reads TGTGCCAGCAGAAACGACAGGGACTTCTCTGGGGCCAACGTCCTGACTTTC. Translated: CASRNDRDFSGANVLTF. This sequence joins TRBV13 and TRBJ2-6; possible D gene TRBD1, 7 bases. The germline V gene has CDR1 PRHDT and CDR2 FYEKMQ (reference sequence). CDR3 length: 17 amino acids. The V end lost 6 bases, the J end lost 0 bases, and 15 bases lay between the germline ends.

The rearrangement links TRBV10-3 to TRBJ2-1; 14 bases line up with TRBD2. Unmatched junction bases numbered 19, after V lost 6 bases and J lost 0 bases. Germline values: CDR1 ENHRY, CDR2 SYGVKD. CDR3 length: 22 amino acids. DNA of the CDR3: TGTGCCATCAGCGGGACTAGCGGGAGTGTGAAGGGGGGTAGGAGCTCCTACAATGAGCAGTTCTTC. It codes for CAISGTSGSVKGGRSSYNEQFF.

The CDR3 DNA is TGTGCCAGCAGTGAACAGGGTGGGGGGGCTTCCTACGAGCAGTACTTC. Translation: CASSEQGGGASYEQYF. The J gene is TRBJ2-7, the V gene TRBV2; the D gene is possibly TRBD2 (7 bases). Germline V lookup: CDR1 SNHLY, CDR2 FYNNEI. Trimming left V 2 bases short and J 1 base short, with 15 bases between. This CDR3 is built from 16 residues. The whole variable domain, remainder taken from reference TRBV2 and TRBJ2-7, is EPEVTQTPSHQVTQMGQEVILRCVPISNHLYFYWYRQILGQKVEFLVSFYNNEISEKSEIFDDQFSVERPDGSNFTLKIRSTKLEDSAMYFCASSEQGGGASYEQYFGPGTRLTVT.

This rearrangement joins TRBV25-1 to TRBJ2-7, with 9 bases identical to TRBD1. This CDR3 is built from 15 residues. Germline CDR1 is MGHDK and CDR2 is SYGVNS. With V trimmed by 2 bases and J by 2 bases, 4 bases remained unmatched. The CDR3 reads CASSERGTGTYEQYF. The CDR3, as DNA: TGTGCCAGCAGTGAAAGGGGGACAGGGACCTACGAGCAGTACTTC.